The entry that follows covers one T cell receptor (beta chain) sequence. Antigen: not known. PCR employed 60 Vbeta and 13 Jbeta primers. The data were produced by immunoSEQ multiplex PCR, yet TCRdb's version contains in-frame clones alone and is incomplete. Of approximately 190,000 clones detected, roughly 87% appear once; the ten largest clones hold around 0.99%. This specimen belongs to a study of cytomegalovirus exposure and HLA in healthy donors. Study findings and constraints: Excluded were some V segments that proved indistinguishable, including TRBV6-2 and TRBV6-3. Near-uniform donor sequencing depth was presumed by presence/absence analyses.

CDR1 LNHDA and CDR2 SQIVND come from the germline V gene (reference sequence). The CDR3 has 13 amino acids. The clonotype originates from a boy between 2 and 10 years old in good health and CMV-seronegative. Sequenced input: PBMCs. This chain connects TRBV19 to TRBJ2-5; tentatively, D is TRBD2 (5 bases). Judging by the DNA end, TRBJ2-7 fits better; the J call may be wrong. In DNA form, the CDR3 reads TGTGCCAGTAGTATAGGTGAGGGCTACGAGCAGTACTTC. This codes for CASSIGEGYEQYF.